Listed below are T cell receptor beta chains from one sample, sequenced in a study of blood T cell repertoires in COVID-19. Generated by immunoSEQ multiplex PCR, the TCRdb table keeps only in-frame clones and is missing some. Here the sample spans roughly 87,000 clones, about 85% being singletons. The sequenced sample consisted of peripheral blood. The receptor source for this set is a woman at least 80 years old with COVID-19, enrolled during active disease. Both conserved end residues are part of each CDR3. D genes are given only for firm matches. The size entry is marked missing in some rows and otherwise reads once, few, many or a size class.

>TRBJ1-6|.|.|TRBV18
TGTGCCAGCTCAACGACAAAACTTTCACCCCTCCACTTT
CASSTTKLSPLHF
>TRBJ2-6|.|once|TRBV9
TGTGCCAGCAGCGTAGACCGAGATAGACAGGCAGTCGTGGGGGCCAACGTCCTGACTTTC
CASSVDRDRQAVVGANVLTF
>TRBJ1-4|TRBD1|.|TRBV2
TGTGCCAGCACTGTAGACAGGGGATGGGAAAAACTGTTTTTT
CASTVDRGWEKLFF
>TRBJ2-7|.|.|TRBV21-1
TGTGCCAGCAGCATCGACTACAGTTACGAGCAGTACTTC
CASSIDYSYEQYF
>TRBJ2-2|.|.|TRBV27
TGTGCCAGCAGACCGAAGGGGCCCAACACCGGGGAGCTGTTTTTT
CASRPKGPNTGELFF
>TRBJ2-3|.|.|TRBV18
TGTGCCAGCTCACCACCCCGGGGTACGCAGTATTTT
CASSPPRGTQYF
>TRBJ2-3|TRBD1|.|TRBV24-1
TGTGCCACCGGGGGACAGGGGGGCACAGATACGCAGTATTTT
CATGGQGGTDTQYF
>TRBJ2-7|.|.|TRBV21-1
TGTGCCAGCAGCAAAGTGTTTTGGCTAGTATTGGGCTCCTACGAGCAGTACTTC
CASSKVFWLVLGSYEQYF
>TRBJ2-7|TRBD1|.|TRBV10-3
TGTGCCACCTCTCAACTTAGGGACAGTCCCTTGGGGCAGTACTTC
CATSQLRDSPLGQYF
>TRBJ2-1|.|medium-sized|TRBV7-3
TGTGCCAGCAGCCCTATGGGGGGCTACAATGAGCAGTTCTTC
CASSPMGGYNEQFF
>TRBJ2-3|.|.|TRBV3-1/TRBV3-2
TGTGCCAGCAGCCTAACCGGGACTCACACAGATACGCAGTATTTT
CASSLTGTHTDTQYF
>TRBJ2-7|TRBD2|.|TRBV6-5
TGTGCCAGCAGTTACTCGGGACTAGACTCCTACGAGCAGTACTTC
CASSYSGLDSYEQYF
>TRBJ1-5|TRBD1|.|TRBV6-6
TGTGCCAGCAGTCGGACAGGGGGCACCAACAATCAGCCCCAGCATTTT
CASSRTGGTNNQPQHF
>TRBJ2-1|.|.|TRBV11-2
TGTGCCAGCAGTTACCAGTTGGGACAAGGTGAGCAGTTCTTC
CASSYQLGQGEQFF
>TRBJ2-7|.|.|TRBV30
TGTGCCTGGAATCTGGGGCCCTACGAGCAGTACTTC
CAWNLGPYEQYF
>TRBJ2-7|TRBD1|.|TRBV28
TGTGCCAGCAGTCTGCCGGGACAGGGGATCTCCTACGAGCAGTACTTC
CASSLPGQGISYEQYF
>TRBJ2-2|TRBD2|.|TRBV5-6
TGTGCCAGCAGCCTACTAGCGGGGGACCTCACCGGGGAGCTGTTTTTT
CASSLLAGDLTGELFF
>TRBJ2-3|TRBD1|.|TRBV19
TGTGCCAGTAGCCGAAGACAGGGGACCCAGCCCACAGATACGCAGTATTTT
CASSRRQGTQPTDTQYF
>TRBJ2-5|TRBD2|.|TRBV30
TGTGCCTGGAGTGTACAGAGGACTAGCGGGAGTGGGGAGACCCAGTACTTC
CAWSVQRTSGSGETQYF
>TRBJ1-1|.|.|TRBV10-2
TGCGCCAGCACCCCCGGGAAGACTGAAGCTTTCTTT
CASTPGKTEAFF
>TRBJ2-7|TRBD1|.|TRBV18
TGTGCCAGCTCACCCGGGACAGGGGCCTACGAGCAGTACTTC
CASSPGTGAYEQYF
>TRBJ1-5|TRBD1|.|TRBV5-1
TGCGCCAGCAGTTACGATGGGACAGCTAATCAGCCCCAGCATTTT
CASSYDGTANQPQHF
>TRBJ1-2|.|.|TRBV7-8
TGTGCCAGCAGCTTAGCGGGGGCAGGGAACTATGGCTACACCTTC
CASSLAGAGNYGYTF
>TRBJ1-1|.|.|TRBV18
TGTGCCAGCTCACCAGTTATTCCAGGGGACACTGAAGCTTTCTTT
CASSPVIPGDTEAFF
>TRBJ2-5|TRBD1|.|TRBV19
TGTGCCAGTAATTCCCGCCGACAGGGAGTTGAGACCCAGTACTTC
CASNSRRQGVETQYF
>TRBJ1-2|.|.|TRBV7-2
TGTGCCAGCAGCTCCCTCCTTGGGCAGAGCTATGGCTACACCTTC
CASSSLLGQSYGYTF
>TRBJ2-3|TRBD2|.|TRBV11-2
TGTGCCAGCAGCTGGGTAGCGGGAGGCACAGATACGCAGTATTTT
CASSWVAGGTDTQYF
>TRBJ2-5|TRBD2|.|TRBV28
TGTGCCAGCAGTTTACAACTAGCGGGCCAAGAGACCCAGTACTTC
CASSLQLAGQETQYF
>TRBJ1-1|.|.|TRBV29-1
TGCAGCGTTCGTAACGGGATGAACACTGAAGCTTTCTTT
CSVRNGMNTEAFF
>TRBJ1-5|TRBD1|.|TRBV7-8
TGTGCCAGCAGCTTTAGGGACAGGGGGACGTTCGGCAATCAGCCCCAGCATTTT
CASSFRDRGTFGNQPQHF
>TRBJ1-1|.|once|TRBV3-1/TRBV3-2
TGTGCCAGCAGCCAGGGAACAGGGACGGGAACTGAAGCTTTCTTT
CASSQGTGTGTEAFF
>TRBJ2-7|.|.|TRBV5-4
TGTGCCAGCAGCGGGCGAGACCACTCGGGGATATACGAGCAGTACTTC
CASSGRDHSGIYEQYF
>TRBJ2-2|TRBD2|.|TRBV2
TGTGCCAGCACCAAGACTAGCTCTGCCGGGGAGCTGTTTTTT
CASTKTSSAGELFF
>TRBJ2-7|.|.|TRBV19
TGTGCCAGTAGCCAGGGAAGGAGCTACGAGCAGTACTTC
CASSQGRSYEQYF
>TRBJ1-5|.|.|TRBV3-1/TRBV3-2
TGTGCCAGCAGCCCTACTTGGGGGGGGCGCAATCAGCCCCAGCATTTT
CASSPTWGGRNQPQHF
>TRBJ2-5|TRBD2|.|TRBV6-2/TRBV6-3
TGTGCCAGCAGTTACTCGACGGGGGGATCTCCAGAGACCCAGTACTTC
CASSYSTGGSPETQYF
>TRBJ1-5|.|.|TRBV7-2
TGTGCCAGCAGCCCCCGGACAGCTTATAGCAATCAGCCCCAGCATTTT
CASSPRTAYSNQPQHF